Listed below are T cell receptor beta chains from one sample, sequenced in a study of blood T cell repertoires in COVID-19. Method: immunoSEQ multiplex PCR; TCRdb's copy keeps in-frame clones and lacks some. The data show 55,000 to 75,000 clones, 70% to 90% seen once. What was sequenced was peripheral blood. Receptors originate from a man between 45 and 60 years old with active COVID-19. Both conserved end residues are part of each CDR3. Fields, in order: V gene, J gene, clone size, CDR3 protein. Size is stated for part of the rows, as once, few or many counts, or as a class when the clone is expanded.

TRBV19	TRBJ1-5	few	CASSIGQANNQPQHF
TRBV19	TRBJ2-2	NA	CASSRIQASTGELFF
TRBV12-3/TRBV12-4	TRBJ2-1	NA	CASTNSDEQFF
TRBV27	TRBJ1-1	NA	CASSLTPGQGSYNTEAFF
TRBV19	TRBJ1-6	NA	CASSARDRNNSPLHF
TRBV7-2	TRBJ1-4	NA	CASSFQGFNEKLFF
TRBV18	TRBJ1-1	NA	CASSPSDTREAFF
TRBV19	TRBJ2-5	NA	CASKVAGGPGETQYF
TRBV7-9	TRBJ2-3	NA	CASSLRGSTDTQYF
TRBV6-2/TRBV6-3	TRBJ2-5	NA	CASSYPPPPETQYF
TRBV27	TRBJ1-6	NA	CASGRSGREPHF
TRBV25-1	TRBJ2-1	NA	CASSEPQGYYNEQFF
TRBV12-2	TRBJ2-1	NA	CASRLEQGPHNEQFF
TRBV19	TRBJ1-1	NA	CASSTRGMVAFF
TRBV25-1	TRBJ2-3	NA	CASKGPTATDTQYF
TRBV4-1	TRBJ2-2	NA	CASSYVDRGGELFF
TRBV6-2/TRBV6-3	TRBJ2-3	NA	CASTPRGVSSSTDTQYF
TRBV27	TRBJ1-5	NA	CASSLRRGYSNQPQHF
TRBV12-3/TRBV12-4	TRBJ1-2	NA	CASREGGGYGYTF
TRBV6-4	TRBJ1-1	NA	CASSDWTGSEAFF
TRBV20-1	TRBJ2-7	few	CSASVVREQYF
TRBV2	TRBJ1-2	NA	CASSPRQGPGGYTF
TRBV11-3	TRBJ2-2	NA	CASSLMRAGELFF
TRBV19	TRBJ2-7	few	CASSLQPDSSYEQYF
TRBV3-1/TRBV3-2	TRBJ1-1	few	CASSQSGGAEAFF
TRBV5-1	TRBJ2-2	NA	CATRLAGYTGELFF
TRBV7-2	TRBJ1-6	NA	CASSLDTRNSPLHF
TRBV27	TRBJ1-6	NA	CASRIQGAYNSPLHF
TRBV2	TRBJ2-2	NA	CASRGQGSAGELFF
TRBV30	TRBJ1-3	NA	CAWSRQGGGNTIYF
TRBV4-1	TRBJ2-2	medium-sized	CASSQGPGGDRGTGELFF
TRBV7-2	TRBJ1-1	NA	CASSLLWTEAFF
TRBV11-2	TRBJ2-6	NA	CASSHSTSGANVLTF
TRBV2	TRBJ2-2	few	CASGGTGRTGELFF
TRBV27	TRBJ2-5	NA	CASSLSWGQGETQYF
TRBV5-6	TRBJ1-3	few	CASSSTGHTSGNTIYF
TRBV19	TRBJ1-2	NA	CASSTRTGSNYGYTF
TRBV11-3	TRBJ2-1	NA	CASSLQQGSGEQFF
TRBV19	TRBJ2-1	NA	CASSMGGGLTYNEQFF
TRBV27	TRBJ1-2	few	CASKRSGTNYGYTF
TRBV6-5	TRBJ2-1	NA	CASSYSRGQGAGEQFF
TRBV5-1	TRBJ2-3	NA	CASSLAVAGGLADTQYF
TRBV30	TRBJ2-3	NA	CAWSVQTDTQYF
TRBV12-3/TRBV12-4	TRBJ1-5	few	CASSLSGVQPQHF
TRBV5-1	TRBJ2-1	NA	CASSLLSGNEQFF
TRBV5-1	TRBJ2-2	once	CASSLPDRGDTGELFF
TRBV9	TRBJ1-2	NA	CASSVRAGGSYGYTF
TRBV12-3/TRBV12-4	TRBJ1-5	NA	CASSWGGIQPQHF